Only a few counts were recorded for the clone carrying this T cell receptor beta chain. A second PCR of about 7 to 12 cycles used a sample-barcoded 5' primer and a J-beta primer mix. Via MiXCR, TCRdb re-called the 5' RACE reads, giving one row per CDR3 protein. The sample lists about 1.6 million distinct CDR3 sequences, around 36% occurring once. This record comes from a study of blood T cells in healthy people across ages. Germline-derived CDR1 and CDR2 are LGHDT and YNNKEL (reference sequence). V was clipped by 0 bases and J by 6 bases; unmatched bases: 2. The CDR3 consists of 15 residues. The J gene is TRBJ2-3, the V gene TRBV3-1; 11 bases are a match to TRBD2. Sequencing used blood. The clonotype comes from a woman in her twenties or thirties in good health. The CDR3 bases are TGTGCCAGCAGCCAAGAACGACTAGCGGGGGATACGCAGTATTTT. It is translated as CASSQERLAGDTQYF.